This TCR beta chain stems from a study of T cell responses to AZD1222 COVID-19 vaccine. Study-level points and caveats: White British ancestry dominated among donors, who included more females, and clonal diversity was possibly underestimated. Repertoires were collected only later (after the peak T cell response had occurred). Nearly half of unique spike-specific TCRs reportedly avoided B.1.351 and B.1.1.7 mutated regions. Spike-specific TCR breadth and depth went up after people got two AZD1222 doses.

Germline V CDR1 and CDR2: KGHSH, LQKENI. With V trimmed by 6 bases and J by 3 bases, 4 bases remained unmatched. CDR3 length equals 16 residues. This clone was detected only once. Its antigen is still unknown. TCRdb keeps only in-frame clones here, not all; method: immunoSEQ multiplex PCR. Here the sample spans about 150,000 clones, about 90% being singletons. This specimen was peripheral blood, taken 28 days after the second AZD1222 dose. The chain combines TRBV18 with TRBJ2-2; 13 bases are a match to TRBD2. This TCR derives from an adult who received the AZD1222 COVID-19 vaccine. CDR3 region: CASSRTSGRHTGELFF. In nucleotides, the CDR3 is TGTGCCAGCTCCCGGACTAGCGGGAGACACACCGGGGAGCTGTTTTTT.